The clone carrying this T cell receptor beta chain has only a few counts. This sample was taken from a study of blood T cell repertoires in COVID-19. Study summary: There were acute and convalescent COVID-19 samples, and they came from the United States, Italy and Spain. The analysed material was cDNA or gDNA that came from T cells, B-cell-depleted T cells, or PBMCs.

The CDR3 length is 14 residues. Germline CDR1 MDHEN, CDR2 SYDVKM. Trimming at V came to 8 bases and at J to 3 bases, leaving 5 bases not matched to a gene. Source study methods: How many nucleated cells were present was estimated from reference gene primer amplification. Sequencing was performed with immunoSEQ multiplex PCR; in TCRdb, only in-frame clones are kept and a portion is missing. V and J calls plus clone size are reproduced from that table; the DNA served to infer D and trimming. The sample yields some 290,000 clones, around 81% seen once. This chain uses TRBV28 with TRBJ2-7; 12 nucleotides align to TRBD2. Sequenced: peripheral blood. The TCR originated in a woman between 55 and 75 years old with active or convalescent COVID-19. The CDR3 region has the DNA TGTGCCAGCCACTCTAGCGGGGGGGGCTACGAGCAGTACTTC. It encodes CASHSSGGGYEQYF.